This TCR beta chain comes out of a study of blood T cell repertoires in COVID-19. In the study overall: The United States, Italy and Spain provided the acute and convalescent COVID-19 samples. From T cells, B-cell-depleted T cells, or PBMCs came the material, which was cDNA or gDNA.

Authors' methods: The assay estimated nucleated cells by amplifying reference gene primers. TCRdb's copy holds only in-frame clones and misses some; the assay was immunoSEQ multiplex PCR. The DNA was the basis for D and trimming; V, J and clone size are from that table. The table shows 240,000 or so clones, with roughly 91% occurring only once. The CDR3 sequence is 16 residues long. CDR1 and CDR2 from the germline V gene are SGHDT and YYEEEE. With 6 bases clipped from V and 2 bases from J, the junction kept 11 bases outside the gene matches. The source of this sequence is a woman aged 40 to 50 who had recovered from COVID-19. The source material was peripheral blood. The chain has TRBV5-6 and TRBJ1-2; 9 bases align to TRBD1. The CDR3 region has the DNA TGTGCCAGCACCCCAGCCGGGACAGGGATGAACTATGGCTACACCTTC. This translates into CASTPAGTGMNYGYTF.